This passage covers 2 T cell receptor beta chains from one sample sequenced in a study of OX40 agonist ivuxolimab in advanced cancers. Produced via immunoSEQ multiplex PCR; TCRdb's table is partial and in-frame only. The table has 20,000 to 25,000 clones, more than 75% seen once. The sample in question was CD4+ or CD8+ T cells sorted from blood, obtained in a trial of the OX40 agonist ivuxolimab. The receptors here all came from an adult with an advanced solid tumor such as melanoma, head and neck, liver or kidney cancer.

The V call is TRBV7-9, the J call TRBJ2-2; 10 bases align to TRBD1. Germline V gene data show CDR1 as SEHNR and CDR2 as FQNEAQ (reference sequence). CDR3 size: 16 residues. Trimming cost V 3 bases and J 4 bases; bases outside gene matches: 5. CDR3 residues: CASSFGDRGSTGELFF. CDR3 sequence (DNA): TGTGCCAGCAGCTTTGGGGACAGGGGTTCCACCGGGGAGCTGTTTTTT.

The rearrangement links TRBV6-4 to TRBJ2-3; 8 bases map to TRBD2. V shed 2 bases and J 4 bases; nucleotides not matched to a gene: 5. This CDR3 spans 15 amino acids. The germline CDR1 and CDR2 sequences are MRHNA and SNTAGT. The DNA for the CDR3 is TGTGCCAGCAGTGACGGGCGGGGGGAAGCAGATACGCAGTATTTT. It translates to CASSDGRGEADTQYF.